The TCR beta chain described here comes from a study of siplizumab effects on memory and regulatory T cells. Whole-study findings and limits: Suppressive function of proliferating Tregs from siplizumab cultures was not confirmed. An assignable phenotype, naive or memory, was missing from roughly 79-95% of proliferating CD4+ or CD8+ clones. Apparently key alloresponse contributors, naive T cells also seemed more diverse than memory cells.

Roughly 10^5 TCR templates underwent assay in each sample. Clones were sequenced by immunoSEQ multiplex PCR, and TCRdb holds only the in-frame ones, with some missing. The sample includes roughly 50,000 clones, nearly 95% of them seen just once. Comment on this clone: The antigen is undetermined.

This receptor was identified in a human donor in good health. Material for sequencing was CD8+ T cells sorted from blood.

The CDR3 DNA is TGTGCCAGCACCGGGACAGACTCCTACAATGAGCAGTTCTTC. Translation: CASTGTDSYNEQFF. The V and J genes are TRBV2 and TRBJ2-1; 7 nucleotides align to TRBD1. From germline, CDR1 is SNHLY and CDR2 FYNNEI. V gave up 7 bases and J gave up 0 bases; unmatched junction bases: 3. This CDR3 is 14 amino acids long.